This is a list of T cell receptor beta chains from one sample in a study of shared clonotypes between healthy human individuals. Profiled with immunoSEQ multiplex PCR; TCRdb holds only in-frame clones, not every one. The table lists a few million clones, more than 80% of them singletons, with 0.35% to 0.5% in the top ten. What was sequenced was naive CD4+ T cells from PBMCs. Receptors originate from a man younger than 30 in good health. Some clones in this sample may be carry-over from other donors' samples. Each CDR3 is given with its conserved first and last residue. A D gene is named only where the DNA matches it firmly. Some rows have no size entry. The others give once, few or many, or a class for an expanded clone.

>TRBV5-1|NA|NA|TRBJ2-3
TGCGCCAGCAGCTTGGATCCAGCGGTGGATACGCAGTATTTT
CASSLDPAVDTQYF
>TRBV19|NA|NA|TRBJ2-1
TGTGCCAGTAGTATAGATCAGTACCATAGCTCCTACAATGAGCAGTTCTTC
CASSIDQYHSSYNEQFF
>TRBV5-1|NA|NA|TRBJ2-7
TGCGCCAGCAGCTTGGCCACAGGGTCCTACGAGCAGTACTTC
CASSLATGSYEQYF
>TRBV18|NA|NA|TRBJ2-7
TGTGCCAGCTCCCCCACTAGCTACGAGCAGTACTTC
CASSPTSYEQYF
>TRBV29-1|TRBD1|once|TRBJ1-1
TGCAGCGTTGGCCCATACCTAGGGGGCATGAACACTGAAGCTTTCTTT
CSVGPYLGGMNTEAFF
>TRBV6-5|TRBD2|NA|TRBJ2-7
TGTGCCAGCAGCCTACGACTAGCGGGCCTCTACGAGCAGTACTTC
CASSLRLAGLYEQYF
>TRBV7-2|NA|NA|TRBJ2-5
TGTGCCAGCGGGCAGGGGAGCCAAGAGACCCAGTACTTC
CASGQGSQETQYF
>TRBV6-5|TRBD1|once|TRBJ1-5
TGTGCCAGCAGTGACAGGGTAGGCCAGCCCCAGCATTTT
CASSDRVGQPQHF
>TRBV29-1|NA|NA|TRBJ2-1
TGCAGCGTTGAGGGGCTGACGGGCCGGCAGCAGTTCTTC
CSVEGLTGRQQFF
>TRBV29-1|TRBD1|NA|TRBJ1-2
TGCAGCGTTGAAGATCGGACAGGATCCTATGGCTACACCTTC
CSVEDRTGSYGYTF
>TRBV7-6|TRBD1|NA|TRBJ2-7
TGTGCCAGCAGTCCCCTTGCGGGACAGGGGAGCCCGTACTTC
CASSPLAGQGSPYF
>TRBV5-4|TRBD2|NA|TRBJ2-3
TGTGCCAGCAGCTTGGATCTTAGCGGGAGAGATACGCAGTATTTT
CASSLDLSGRDTQYF
>TRBV7-2|TRBD1|once|TRBJ2-7
TGTGCCAGCAGCTGGGGGACAGGGGTCGAGCAGTACTTC
CASSWGTGVEQYF
>TRBV5-6|NA|NA|TRBJ2-7
TGTGCCAGCAGCTTGGCCCCGGGGACGGACTACGAGCAGTACTTC
CASSLAPGTDYEQYF
>TRBV30|NA|NA|TRBJ1-2
TGTGCCTGGAGCGCTCAAACAGGGAGGGTGGGTGGCTACACCTTC
CAWSAQTGRVGGYTF
>TRBV2|NA|NA|TRBJ2-3
TGTGCCAGCAGTCGCGAGGGCACAGATACGCAGTATTTT
CASSREGTDTQYF
>TRBV2|TRBD1|NA|TRBJ1-1
TGTGCCAGCAGTCAGGGGGTTAACACTGAAGCTTTCTTT
CASSQGVNTEAFF
>TRBV7-2|TRBD1|once|TRBJ2-2
TGTGCCAGCAGCCCCCGGACAGGGAACACCGGGGAGCTGTTTTTT
CASSPRTGNTGELFF
>TRBV5-1|TRBD1|NA|TRBJ1-2
TGCGCCAGCAGCTTTCGGGAGGGACAGGACAGTTACAACTATGGCTACACCTTC
CASSFREGQDSYNYGYTF
>TRBV7-2|NA|NA|TRBJ2-7
TGTGCCAGCAGCCATCCTATCCGAGGGGGTCAAGAGCAGTACTTC
CASSHPIRGGQEQYF
>TRBV28|NA|few|TRBJ1-1
TGTGCCAGCAGAAACAGCCCGAACACTGAAGCTTTCTTT
CASRNSPNTEAFF
>TRBV7-6|NA|NA|TRBJ1-2
TGTGCCAGCAGCCCCGTACGTTGGGGGACTGGCTACACCTTC
CASSPVRWGTGYTF
>TRBV15|NA|NA|TRBJ2-6
TGTGCCACCAGCAGAGAGATCAGGGCGAGTGGGGCCAACGTCCTGACTTTC
CATSREIRASGANVLTF
>TRBV6-1|NA|NA|TRBJ1-1
TGTGCCAGCACCCCCGGGAGTGGGAACACTGAAGCTTTCTTT
CASTPGSGNTEAFF
>TRBV7-6|NA|NA|TRBJ2-2
TGTGCCAGCAGCCAGTCGGGATGGCGGTACAACACCGGGGAGCTGTTTTTT
CASSQSGWRYNTGELFF
>TRBV18|NA|NA|TRBJ2-1
TGTGCCAGCTCACCATCTGACGGATACAATGAGCAGTTCTTC
CASSPSDGYNEQFF
>TRBV4-2|NA|NA|TRBJ2-1
TGTGCCAGCAGCCAAGAGATTCGAGCGGGTCGCAATGAGCAGTTCTTC
CASSQEIRAGRNEQFF
>TRBV6-1|NA|NA|TRBJ2-2
TGTGCCAGCAGAGCCGGGGCTTTTAGCGGGGAGCTGTTTTTT
CASRAGAFSGELFF
>TRBV7-9|NA|few|TRBJ1-1
TGTGCCAGCAGCTTAGGCCAGAGGGAAGCTTTCTTT
CASSLGQREAFF
>TRBV6-1|NA|NA|TRBJ2-5
TGTGCCAACCGTCCGGGGCCGCAAGAGACCCAGTACTTC
CANRPGPQETQYF
>TRBV7-2|TRBD2|NA|TRBJ2-2
TGTGCCAGCAGCCCCCGACTAGCGGGAGCAGAAACCGGGGAGCTGTTTTTT
CASSPRLAGAETGELFF
>TRBV6-6|NA|NA|TRBJ1-2
TGTGCCAGCATAAACAAACGGGGGGCGCCTGAGGGCTACACCTTC
CASINKRGAPEGYTF
>TRBV19|NA|NA|TRBJ1-1
TGTGCCAGTAGTTTCAGCATGAACACTGAAGCTTTCTTT
CASSFSMNTEAFF